A selection of T cell receptor beta chains follows, all from one sample in a study of T cell responses to AZD1222 COVID-19 vaccine. The data were produced by immunoSEQ multiplex PCR, yet TCRdb's version contains in-frame clones alone and is incomplete. In the table there are 95,000 to 130,000 clones, less than 90% of which are singletons. The sample consisted of peripheral blood, taken on day 0 of AZD1222 vaccination. Receptors originate from an adult in good health. CDR3s include the opening cysteine and the closing phenylalanine or tryptophan. Fields, in order: V gene, J gene, CDR3 protein.

>TRBV18|TRBJ1-6
CASSPRQLNSPLHF
>TRBV5-1|TRBJ2-3
CASRTSAITDTQYF
>TRBV6-4|TRBJ1-6
CASSDSGRGNSPLHF
>TRBV5-1|TRBJ2-5
CASSVTSGRLETQYF
>TRBV6-1|TRBJ1-1
CASGLGRRGNTEAFF
>TRBV15|TRBJ1-4
CATSRDRGRGEKLFF
>TRBV7-2|TRBJ2-2
CASSPYRPDTGELFF
>TRBV28|TRBJ1-4
CASSHLQRFNEKLFF
>TRBV7-7|TRBJ2-3
CASSSAASDTQYF
>TRBV15|TRBJ2-7
CATSRAGLDPEQYF
>TRBV10-1|TRBJ2-1
CASNLTGGAGNEQFF
>TRBV19|TRBJ1-2
CASEFRDGVSSGYTF
>TRBV7-9|TRBJ1-2
CASRAVGYTF
>TRBV28|TRBJ1-4
CASSSGQQRGEKLFF
>TRBV3-1/TRBV3-2|TRBJ2-3
CASTLTGGDTQYF
>TRBV28|TRBJ2-3
CASSGDFSRGTSGVTDTQYF
>TRBV30|TRBJ1-4
CAWSVYREKLFF
>TRBV19|TRBJ1-3
CASSIAGGGSGNTIYF
>TRBV5-8|TRBJ2-7
CASSWVQDRELGLTRGEQYF
>TRBV2|TRBJ1-1
CASTADVVNTEAFF
>TRBV7-9|TRBJ2-3
CASSLGIVAGGDTQYF
>TRBV28|TRBJ1-5
CASSFGFQPQHF
>TRBV27|TRBJ1-6
CASSGTVDSPLHF
>TRBV2|TRBJ2-1
CASVAGTSGGPFYNEQFF
>TRBV27|TRBJ2-3
CASCQGTSGRTIADTQYF
>TRBV30|TRBJ1-1
CAWIIERSNTEAFF
>TRBV25-1|TRBJ2-7
CASSAGGQQYF
>TRBV5-6|TRBJ2-2
CASSPGPGSAGELFF
>TRBV7-3|TRBJ1-1
CASSLSRGGLMTEAFF
>TRBV20-1|TRBJ2-7
CSASFGAYAYEQYF
>TRBV30|TRBJ1-1
CAWGRRGNTEAFF
>TRBV7-2|TRBJ2-7
CASSSGTYEQYF
>TRBV21-1|TRBJ1-1
CASTNRTGRTEAFF
>TRBV18|TRBJ1-1
CASSPLGSGGQGLNEAFF
>TRBV28|TRBJ2-7
CASSPRQGSYEQYF
>TRBV3-1/TRBV3-2|TRBJ2-7
CASSLYSDTYEQYF
>TRBV27|TRBJ1-5
CASSRTASNQPQHF
>TRBV5-4|TRBJ1-1
CASSSPGNTEAFF
>TRBV12-3/TRBV12-4|TRBJ2-5
CASRSYQETQYF
>TRBV29-1|TRBJ1-1
CSVGAPFLGRTEAFF
>TRBV5-1|TRBJ1-1
CASSLARGTLNTEAFF
>TRBV5-1|TRBJ2-3
CASSFNRGLTDTQYF
>TRBV6-5|TRBJ1-2
CASGGGGYGYTF
>TRBV28|TRBJ1-2
CATDQGRNYGYTF
>TRBV6-5|TRBJ2-2
CAIQGQGNRGELFF
>TRBV19|TRBJ2-6
CASSRGSGANVLTF
>TRBV5-6|TRBJ1-1
CASSLGGASPEAFF
>TRBV6-1|TRBJ2-1
CASSEDSHNEQFF
>TRBV18|TRBJ1-4
CASSLLRGTDNEKLFF
>TRBV9|TRBJ2-3
CASSPRRRSTDTQYF
>TRBV7-8|TRBJ2-1
CASSSLADTVTYNEQFF
>TRBV7-9|TRBJ1-5
CASSLRGQPQHF
>TRBV5-1|TRBJ1-1
CASSLGGREAFF
>TRBV11-2|TRBJ1-1
CASSPEFGTEAFF